This T cell receptor beta chain is from a study of shared clonotypes between healthy human individuals. About the research overall: Contributing individuals were two females and three males aged 18 to 49. The study, taken as a whole, reports: In several donors, around 5% of naive CD4 clonotypes appeared in common.

Both subsets, CD45RA+ naive and CD45RA-negative memory, were split from the CD4+ cells. About this clone itself: Its antigen is currently unknown.

The CDR3 is made up of 16 amino acids. V dropped 0 bases and J dropped 2; count of bases not matched to a gene: 6. Germline CDR1 SGHRS, CDR2 YFSETQ. The assay used deep level. This table comes from immunoSEQ multiplex PCR, and its TCRdb copy is limited to in-frame clones, with some not included. The sample includes about 960,000 clones, about three quarters of them seen just once. The sample taken for sequencing was memory CD4+ T cells sorted from blood. Subset denoted: CD45RA-negative fraction. This chain links TRBV5-1 with TRBJ2-7; 9 bases agree with TRBD1. The sequence came from a young man in good health. CDR3 loop: CASSLGTGVFPYEQYF. The CDR3 DNA reads as TGCGCCAGCAGCTTGGGGACAGGGGTCTTTCCCTACGAGCAGTACTTC.